This is a list of T cell receptor beta chains from one sample in a study of tumor and adjacent non-tumor tissue in lung cancer. Each CDR3 protein is one row after TCRdb ran MiXCR on the multiplex PCR reads. The table lists about 86,000 distinct CDR3 sequences, 76% of them singletons. What was sequenced was distant non-tumor lung tissue. These receptors came from a woman between 50 and 59 years old with non-small cell lung cancer. The CDR3 runs from the conserved cysteine through the conserved F or W. Each record gives: V gene, clone size, D gene, J gene, CDR3 protein, CDR3 DNA. D genes are given only for firm matches. Clone size is shown for a subset of rows, as once, few, many or a class of expanded clone.

TRBV6-5,-,-,TRBJ2-1,CASTTRTAHNEQFF,TGTGCCAGTACTACCAGGACAGCCCACAATGAGCAGTTCTTC
TRBV4-1,-,-,TRBJ1-5,CASSQVIASNQPHHF,TGCGCCAGTAGCCAAGTCATAGCAAGCAATCAGCCCCACCATTTT
TRBV20-1,many,-,TRBJ2-5,CSASEQTYQETQYF,TGCAGTGCCTCGGAGCAAACGTACCAAGAGACCCAGTACTTC
TRBV4-2,-,TRBD2,TRBJ2-2,CASSLSGTRNNGELFF,TGTGCCAGCAGCCTCTCCGGGACTAGAAACAACGGGGAGCTGTTTTTT
TRBV4-1,-,-,TRBJ2-1,CASNQPISGGAEQFF,TGCGCCAGCAACCAACCCATTAGCGGAGGGGCTGAGCAGTTCTTC
TRBV19,many,-,TRBJ2-7,CASSSVIGSSSYEQYF,TGTGCCAGTAGTTCCGTAATCGGGTCGAGCTCCTACGAGCAGTACTTC
TRBV6-6,-,-,TRBJ2-5,CVSSGLGGHQETQYF,TGTGTCAGCAGCGGGCTCGGGGGTCACCAAGAGACACAGTACTTC
TRBV11-2,-,-,TRBJ2-3,CAIILGPPGDHTQYF,TGTGCCATCATCTTAGGACCCCCAGGTGACCATACGCAGTATTTT
TRBV18,many,-,TRBJ1-5,CASSQENQPQHF,TGTGCCAGCTCACAGGAGAATCAGCCCCAGCATTTT
TRBV6-2/TRBV6-3,once,-,TRBJ1-2,CASRLTDSTNYGYTF,TGTGCCAGTAGGCTAACGGACAGTACAAACTATGGCTACACCTTC
TRBV6-6,-,-,TRBJ2-3,CASTQGGPIDTQCF,TGTGCCAGCACCCAGGGAGGCCCGATAGATACGCAGTGTTTT
TRBV14,many,-,TRBJ2-1,CASSQDWRLEQFF,TGTGCCAGCAGCCAAGACTGGCGGTTAGAGCAGTTCTTC
TRBV24-1,many,-,TRBJ2-7,CATSDIDYEQYF,TGTGCCACCAGTGACATCGATTACGAGCAGTACTTC
TRBV11-2,-,-,TRBJ2-3,CASSLGVLTSTDMQYF,TGTGCCAGCAGCTTAGGGGTCCTAACTAGCACTGATATGCAGTATTTC
TRBV11-2,-,-,TRBJ2-7,CASSTETRRTYEQYF,TGTGCTAGCAGCACCGAGACAAGGCGCACCTACGAGCAGTACTTC
TRBV6-1,-,TRBD1,TRBJ2-7,CASRTGSYEQYF,TGTGCCAGCAGGACAGGGAGCTACGAGCAATACTTC
TRBV12-3/TRBV12-4,few,TRBD1,TRBJ1-2,CASSLGRTGEGYNF,TGTGCCAGTAGTTTAGGCAGGACAGGGGAGGGCTACAACTTC
TRBV6-4,once,TRBD2,TRBJ2-3,CASNGGSRDTQYF,TGTGCCAGCAATGGCGGGAGCAGAGATACGCAGTATTTT
TRBV11-1,-,TRBD2,TRBJ2-1,CASNLAASGNYEQFF,TGTGCCAGCAACTTAGCGGCTAGCGGGAATTATGAGCAGTTCTTC
TRBV29-1,-,TRBD2,TRBJ2-7,CSVKLAGGASIYVQYF,TGCAGCGTGAAACTAGCGGGAGGCGCTTCGATCTATGTGCAGTACTTC
TRBV11-3,once,-,TRBJ2-1,CAKSLAQFF,TGTGCCAAGAGCTTAGCCCAGTTCTTC
TRBV10-1,-,-,TRBJ2-5,CASSPLGAGGHETQYF,TGCGCCAGCAGTCCACTGGGGGCCGGGGGCCATGAGACCCAGTACTTC
TRBV12-3/TRBV12-4,-,-,TRBJ1-1,CASSFVRNTKAFF,TGTGCCAGCAGTTTCGTAAGGAACACTAAAGCTTTCTTT
TRBV5-1,-,-,TRBJ1-1,CASSLVAREDTEAVF,TGCGCCAGCAGCTTGGTTGCCAGAGAGGACACTGAAGCTGTCTTT
TRBV11-2,-,TRBD1,TRBJ2-7,CASNTGTGRTYEQYF,TGTGCTAGCAACACCGGGACAGGGCGCACCTATGAGCAGTATTTC
TRBV11-2,-,-,TRBJ2-3,CASGLGVLTNTDTHYF,TGTGCCAGCGGCTTAGGGGTCCTAACTAACACAGATACGCACTATTTT
TRBV2,few,-,TRBJ2-1,CASSEDRYNEQFF,TGTGCCAGCAGTGAAGACAGGTACAATGAGCAGTTCTTC
TRBV6-4,-,TRBD2,TRBJ2-3,CAISDSSGNTDTPYF,TGTGCCATCAGTGACTCTAGCGGGAACACAGATACGCCGTATTTT
TRBV29-1,-,-,TRBJ1-2,CSVESPAGKGEKGWDYTF,TGCAGCGTTGAGTCCCCCGCGGGGAAAGGGGAGAAAGGATGGGACTACACCTTC
TRBV4-2,-,TRBD2,TRBJ2-7,CASSRDGTSGSYEQYF,TGTGCCAGCAGCCGAGATGGGACTAGTGGGAGTTACGAGCAGTACTTC
TRBV6-4,many,-,TRBJ1-4,CASSDNQGQLFF,TGTGCCAGCAGTGATAACCAGGGACAACTGTTTTTT
TRBV29-1,once,-,TRBJ2-2,CSVGPANTWELFF,TGCAGCGTGGGGCCTGCGAACACCTGGGAGTTGTTTTTT
TRBV12-3/TRBV12-4,-,-,TRBJ2-3,CASSGEVNSTDTQYF,TGTGCCAGCAGTGGGGAGGTAAATAGCACAGATACGCAATACTTT
TRBV24-1,-,TRBD1,TRBJ2-2,CATSVGQDYTGELFF,TGTGCCACCAGTGTGGGACAGGATTACACCGGGGAGCTGTTTTTT
TRBV6-6,-,-,TRBJ1-4,CASRYMGSTLATNEKLFF,TGTGCAAGCAGATACATGGGCAGTACCCTTGCAACTAATGAAAAACTGTTTTTT
TRBV5-6,once,TRBD1,TRBJ2-1,CASNSTGHNEQFF,TGTGCCAGCAACTCGACAGGGCATAATGAGCAGTTCTTC
TRBV29-1,-,TRBD1,TRBJ2-2,CNVAGTGGANTAELFF,TGCAACGTTGCCGGGACAGGGGGCGCAAACACCGCGGAGCTGTTTTTT
TRBV6-5,-,-,TRBJ2-5,CASSSGAVQETQYF,TGTGCAAGCAGCTCCGGGGCAGTCCAAGAGACCCAGTACTTC
TRBV28,-,-,TRBJ1-5,CASSRTTGRGNQPQHF,TGTGCCAGCAGTCGTACAACAGGGCGGGGCAATCAGCCCCAGCATTTT
TRBV12-3/TRBV12-4,-,-,TRBJ2-3,CASSDSVEATYTQYF,TGTGCCAGCAGTGACAGTGTGGAGGCAACATATACACAGTATTTT
TRBV6-5,once,-,TRBJ1-2,CARSHGADRWFFGYTF,TGTGCCAGGAGCCACGGCGCCGACAGGTGGTTCTTCGGCTACACCTTC
TRBV10-3,-,-,TRBJ1-2,CAISESSSSYGYTF,TGTGCCATCAGTGAGTCGTCAAGCTCCTATGGCTACACCTTC
TRBV2,-,-,TRBJ1-4,CASSENRVLNEKLFF,TGTGCCAGCAGTGAAAATAGAGTCCTAAACGAAAAACTGTTTTTT
TRBV6-1,-,-,TRBJ2-3,CVSIEAFRGGFGAQYF,TGTGTCAGCATTGAAGCTTTCAGAGGGGGGTTCGGGGCGCAGTATTTT
TRBV10-2,-,-,TRBJ1-1,CASSEVNTEAFF,TGCGCTAGCAGTGAGGTAAACACTGAAGCTTTCTTT
TRBV29-1,once,TRBD2,TRBJ2-7,CSFISGRAIGEQYF,TGCAGCTTCATCAGCGGGAGGGCAATCGGCGAGCAGTACTTT
TRBV14,-,-,TRBJ2-1,CTSSLMTGHSEQFF,TGTACCAGCAGCCTTATGACAGGCCATAGTGAGCAGTTCTTC
TRBV21-1,-,-,TRBJ1-3,CASSNCGNTIYF,TGTGCCAGCAGCAATTGTGGAAACACCATATATTTT
TRBV6-1,-,TRBD1,TRBJ1-2,CASSGDRAHCGYTF,TGTGCCAGCAGCGGGGACAGGGCACACTGTGGCTACACCTTC
TRBV20-1,many,TRBD2,TRBJ2-1,CSWDGWGLAGGNEQFF,TGCAGCTGGGACGGCTGGGGACTAGCGGGAGGGAATGAGCAGTTCTTC
TRBV6-5,-,-,TRBJ1-1,CASILQTNRGTEAFF,TGTGCCAGCATTTTGCAGACGAATAGGGGCACTGAAGCTTTCTTT
TRBV2,-,-,TRBJ2-7,CASTERDILPYEQYF,TGTGCCAGCACCGAACGGGACATTCTCCCCTACGAGCAGTACTTC
TRBV13,-,TRBD2,TRBJ2-1,CASSFAGLATKNEQFF,TGTGCCAGCAGCTTTGCGGGACTAGCGACAAAAAATGAGCAGTTCTTC
TRBV19,few,TRBD1,TRBJ1-5,CASSGRGLRNQPQHF,TGTGCCAGTAGTGGCAGGGGGCTTCGCAATCAGCCCCAGCATTTT
TRBV28,many,TRBD2,TRBJ2-2,CASKRLAGVAGGANTGELFF,TGTGCCAGCAAACGTCTAGCGGGAGTTGCTGGCGGCGCGAACACCGGGGAGCTGTTTTTT